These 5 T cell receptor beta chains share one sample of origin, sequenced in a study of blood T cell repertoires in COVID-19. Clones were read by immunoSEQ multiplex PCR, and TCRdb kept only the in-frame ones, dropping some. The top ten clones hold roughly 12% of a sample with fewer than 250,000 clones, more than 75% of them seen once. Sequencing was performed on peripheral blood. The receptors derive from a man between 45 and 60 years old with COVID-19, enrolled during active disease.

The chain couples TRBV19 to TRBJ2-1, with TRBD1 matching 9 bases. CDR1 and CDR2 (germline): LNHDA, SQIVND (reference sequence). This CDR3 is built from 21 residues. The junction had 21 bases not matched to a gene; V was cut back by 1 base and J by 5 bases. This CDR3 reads CASSIGYGTGLWSGVHNEQFF. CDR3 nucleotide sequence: TGTGCCAGTAGTATAGGCTACGGGACAGGGCTTTGGTCCGGAGTCCACAATGAGCAGTTCTTC.

The CDR3 DNA reads as TGTGCCAGCAGGCCACGGGGGGGGACAGATACGCAGTATTTT. Its protein product is CASRPRGGTDTQYF. The chain recombines TRBV28 with TRBJ2-3, with TRBD2 identical over 8 bases. The V gene's germline CDR1 is MDHEN and CDR2 SYDVKM. CDR3 length: 14 residues. V gave up 6 bases and J gave up 3 bases; unmatched junction bases: 5.

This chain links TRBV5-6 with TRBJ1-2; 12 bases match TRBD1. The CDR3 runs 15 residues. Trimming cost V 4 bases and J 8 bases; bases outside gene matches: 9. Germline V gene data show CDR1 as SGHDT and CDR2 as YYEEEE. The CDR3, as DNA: TGTGCCAGCAGCATACCGGGACAGGGGGCCAAGGGCTACACCTTC. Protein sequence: CASSIPGQGAKGYTF.

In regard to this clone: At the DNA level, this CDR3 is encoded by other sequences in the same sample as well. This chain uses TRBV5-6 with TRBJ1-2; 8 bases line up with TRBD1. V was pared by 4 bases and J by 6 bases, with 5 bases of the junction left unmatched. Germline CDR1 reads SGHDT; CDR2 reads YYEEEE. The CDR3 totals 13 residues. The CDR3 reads CASSLDRGNGYTF. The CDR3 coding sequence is TGTGCCAGCAGCCTAGACAGGGGTAATGGCTACACCTTC.

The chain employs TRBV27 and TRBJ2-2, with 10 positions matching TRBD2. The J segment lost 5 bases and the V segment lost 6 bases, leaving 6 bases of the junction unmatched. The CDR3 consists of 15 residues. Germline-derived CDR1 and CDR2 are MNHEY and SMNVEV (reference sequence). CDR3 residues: CASRPGLAFTGELFF. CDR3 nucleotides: TGTGCCAGCAGACCGGGACTAGCGTTTACCGGGGAGCTGTTTTTT.